Presented here are 15 T cell receptor delta chains from one specimen sequenced in a study of γδ T cells in repeated Plasmodium falciparum infection. TCRdb redid the clone calls on the multiplex PCR reads with CATT. This table holds 75,000 to 95,000 delta-chain clones, 0.75% to 1% found once. Vgamma9/Vdelta2+ and Vdelta2-negative gammadelta T cells were flow-sorted from PBMC for bulk sequencing. The specimen was gamma-delta T cells from blood. The receptors derive from a pool of human donors (malaria-infected and uninfected, not separated).

This clone was detected a few times. The TCRdb protein, from a much larger clone, departs from this DNA's translation at residue 3, likely by read error; the protein shown derives from the DNA. The gene calls are TRDV1 and TRDJ1; tentatively, D is TRDD3 (6 bases). TCRdb records no J gene; here it was assigned by comparing the DNA to germline. The CDR3 sequence is 17 residues long. The germline V gene has CDR1 TSWWSYY and CDR2 QGS. The CDR3 sequence: CAPGECPYTLRTDKLIF. CDR3 DNA: TGTGCTCCTGGGGAATGCCCCTATACCCTGAGGACCGATAAACTCATCTTT.

With regard to this clone: The TCRdb protein comes from a much larger clone and disagrees with this DNA's translation at residue 7, likely due to a read error; the protein given here is derived from the DNA. The chain is built from TRDV2 and TRDJ1; 7 bases fit TRDD3. The J gene comes from matching the DNA to germline here; TCRdb lacks it. V was pared by 3 bases and J by 2 bases, with 11 bases of the junction left unmatched. The CDR3 has 16 amino acids. From germline, CDR1 is GEAIGNYY and CDR2 EKD. CDR3 nucleotide sequence: TGTGCCTGTGACCTACTGAGGGATACAGGTACCGATAAACTCATCTTT. This encodes CACDLLRDTGTDKLIF.

This clone occurred many times. A far larger clone is off by one base, so a read error is likely. Within the sample, other DNA sequences also encode this same CDR3. The gene calls are TRDV2 and TRDJ1; D possibly corresponds to TRDD3 (5 bases). Germline matching of the DNA provided the J gene here, since TCRdb leaves it blank. This CDR3 has 13 amino acids. Germline assignment: CDR1 GEAIGNYY and CDR2 EKD. The CDR3 DNA reads as TGTGCCTGCGACACTACGTACTGGAATAAACTCATCTTT. This sequence encodes CACDTTYWNKLIF.

This clone has at least ten counts. The mismatch at residue 12 between this DNA's translation and the TCRdb protein of a much larger clone likely reflects a read error; the protein shown is translated from the DNA. The CDR3 coding sequence is TGTGCCTGTGAGCGTACTGGGGGATACGCAGGACTGTACACCGATAAACTCATCTTT. Translated, it gives CACERTGGYAGLYTDKLIF. This chain joins TRDV2 and TRDJ1; 13 bases are shared with TRDD3. The CDR3 is 19 amino acids. Germline CDR1 GEAIGNYY, CDR2 EKD. After removal of 4 bases from V and 0 bases from J, the junction contained 13 bases not matched to a gene.

A note on this clone: A far larger clone is just one base off, so this is likely a read error. This same CDR3 is encoded by further DNA sequences in the sample. The J gene was not called, though the V gene is TRDV2; no DNA check was done on the table's D call, TRDD3. Germline loops: CDR1 GEAIGNYY, CDR2 EKD. The CDR3 runs to 18 residues. The CDR3 DNA reads as TGTGCCTGTGACACCCGTAAAACTTTTGGGGGATCCGGCGATAAACTCATCTTC. Its translation: CACDTRKTFGGSGDKLIF.

This clone was counted only a few times. TCRdb has a much larger clone's protein, which differs at residue 4 from the translation of this DNA, likely because of a read error; what is shown is the protein translated from the DNA. The rearrangement joins TRDV1 to TRDJ1; D is unresolved. TCRdb lists no J gene, so it was determined here by aligning the DNA to germline. This CDR3 has 18 residues. Looked up from germline, CDR1 is TSWWSYY and CDR2 is QGS. CDR3 sequence (DNA): TGTGCTCTTAGGGAACGAGGGAGTTCCGTGCAATGCACCGATAAACTCATCTTT. This encodes CALRERGSSVQCTDKLIF.

This clone appeared a few times. The mismatch at residue 10 between this DNA's translation and the TCRdb protein of a much larger clone likely reflects a read error; the protein shown is translated from the DNA. This chain uses TRDV2 with TRDJ1; D possibly uses TRDD2 or TRDD3 (5 bases each). The J gene, left out of TCRdb, was set here by checking the DNA against germline. The CDR3 contains 19 residues. Looked up from germline, CDR1 is GEAIGNYY and CDR2 is EKD. V lost 0 bases and J 5 bases, leaving 27 bases between the germline ends. Here the CDR3 reads CACDTLRGGSSPTMDKLIF. CDR3 bases: TGTGCCTGTGACACCCTCCGAGGGGGCTCTTCACCTACGATGGATAAACTCATCTTT.

Concerning this clone: The TCRdb protein comes from a much larger clone and disagrees with this DNA's translation at residue 6, likely due to a read error; the protein given here is derived from the DNA. This chain connects TRDV1 to TRDJ1; 11 bases fit TRDD3. The length of the CDR3 is 19 residues. CDR1 is TSWWSYY and CDR2 is QGS in the germline V gene. Trimming took 8 bases from V and 1 from J; bases not matched to a gene: 18. CDR3: CALSLMPSYWGIGTDKLIF. CDR3 coding DNA: TGTGCTCTTTCCCTGATGCCCTCTTACTGGGGGATAGGCACCGATAAACTCATCTTT.

This clone turned up a few times. This likely traces to a read error, being one base from a far larger clone. This sample also contains other DNA sequences that code for the same CDR3. The chain carries TRDV1 and TRDJ1; the match to TRDD3 covers 10 bases. Since TCRdb gives no J gene, matching the DNA to germline was used here to assign it. Trimming cost V 2 bases and J 3 bases; bases outside gene matches: 24. CDR3 size: 22 residues. CDR1 is TSWWSYY, CDR2 QGS, per germline. The CDR3 loop is CALGETFGSYEEAGGYADKLIF. The CDR3 DNA follows: TGTGCTCTTGGGGAAACCTTTGGTTCCTACGAAGAGGCCGGGGGATACGCCGATAAACTCATCTTT.

This clone showed up many times. The TCRdb record carries a much larger clone's protein, which differs from this DNA's translation at residue 11; a read error is the likely cause, and the protein listed here is the DNA translation. The rearrangement joins TRDV2 to TRDJ1; TRDD3 agrees at 10 bases. Germline V CDR1 and CDR2: GEAIGNYY, EKD. J lost 2 bases, V lost 1 base, and 9 bases had no gene match. The CDR3 consists of 17 residues. The CDR3, as DNA: TGTGCCTGTGACACACTGGGGGATTCGGGTGGGACCGATAAACTCATCTTT. Protein product: CACDTLGDSGGTDKLIF.

This clone was observed at least ten times. The protein TCRdb lists belongs to a much larger clone and differs from this DNA's translation at residue 7, which points to a read error; the protein shown is made from the DNA. The chain uses TRDV1 and TRDJ1, with D possibly TRDD3 on 5 matching bases. The CDR3 is 15 amino acids. The ends were cut back, 2 bases at V and 0 bases at J, with 10 bases in the middle. Germline V gene data show CDR1 as TSWWSYY and CDR2 as QGS. In DNA, the CDR3 is TGTGCTCTTGGGGAAGTAAAGGGATACACCGATAAACTCATCTTT. Amino acid sequence: CALGEVKGYTDKLIF.

This clone was observed many times. TCRdb assigns this DNA the protein of a much larger clone, which departs from its translation at residue 7; this likely reflects a read error, and the protein shown comes from translating the DNA. The chain links TRDV1 to TRDJ1, with TRDD3 identical over 13 bases. Germline CDR1 TSWWSYY, CDR2 QGS. Trimming removed 7 bases from V and 2 bases from J; junction bases left unmatched: 25. This CDR3 spans 22 amino acids. The CDR3 here is CALAAPSLRQPVLGDTTDKLIF. The CDR3 DNA sequence: TGTGCTCTTGCCGCCCCTTCCCTACGTCAGCCCGTACTGGGGGATACGACCGATAAACTCATCTTT.

Regarding this clone: TCRdb assigns this DNA the protein of a much larger clone, which departs from its translation at residue 13; this likely reflects a read error, and the protein shown comes from translating the DNA. J is TRDJ1 and V is TRDV1; D perhaps matches TRDD3 (7 bases). The J gene, missing from TCRdb, was assigned here through DNA to germline matching. Germline CDR1 and CDR2: TSWWSYY and QGS. This CDR3 contains 28 residues. The V end was cut by 1 base, the J end by 4 bases, with 52 bases between. The CDR3 region is CALGERKDERGKPLRIPRGGWSVDKLIF. The CDR3 DNA follows: TGTGCTCTTGGGGAACGAAAGGACGAAAGGGGAAAGCCCCTACGTATTCCTAGGGGGGGATGGTCGGTCGATAAACTCATCTTT.

This clone was detected ten times or more. Other DNA sequences within the sample encode an identical CDR3. The rearrangement joins TRDV2 to TRDJ1; 9 positions agree with TRDD3. The CDR3 length is 18 residues. Per germline, CDR1 GEAIGNYY and CDR2 EKD. V lost 0 bases, J lost 0 bases, and 10 bases stayed unmatched. The DNA for the CDR3 is TGTGCCTGTGACACCCTCTCAAGGGGATACGCGTACACCGATAAACTCATCTTT. Its translation is CACDTLSRGYAYTDKLIF.

This clone was detected only a few times. TCRdb's protein, taken from a much larger clone, differs from this DNA's translation at residue 3, likely owing to a read error; the protein displayed comes from the DNA. In nucleotides, the CDR3 is TGTGCCCGTGACCTTCGTACTGGGGGCACCGATAAACTCATCTTT. Protein sequence: CARDLRTGGTDKLIF. The V and J genes are TRDV2 and TRDJ1, with 8 bases lining up with TRDD3. The J gene is not listed in TCRdb, so it was assigned here from a DNA match to germline. Germline CDR1 reads GEAIGNYY; CDR2 reads EKD. This CDR3 spans 15 amino acids.